This entry concerns a single T cell receptor beta chain. The clone's antigen remains unknown. No base quality information exists; no much larger clone differs at one position. The library came from the immunoSEQ multiplex PCR assay. The multiplex PCR relied on a mix of 60 forward primers for TCR Vbeta segments and 13 reverse primers for TCR Jbeta segments. Amplification of the CDR3 region of rearranged TCR beta genes was performed with a multiplex PCR assay on genomic DNA. The Illumina HiSeq System was used to sequence the amplified TCR beta libraries as 87-base-pair reads. Per the original workflow: Across the 670 or so repertoires, a later analysis counted tens of millions of unique TCR beta chains, some 11 million of which were shared by at least two donors. Raw reads were error-corrected and collapsed into unique sequences by a nearest-neighbor algorithm in which closely related sequences were merged to remove PCR and sequencing errors. To assign V, D and J gene segments, CDR3 sequences were aligned to IMGT reference sequences. For a sequence to be retained, a match of at least six nucleotides to both a V gene segment and a J gene segment was required. Rearrangements were called productive when the CDR3 lacked stop codons and stayed in frame with V and J; all others were non-productive. CDR3 was defined according to IMGT convention as the region running from the second conserved V-encoded cysteine to the conserved J-encoded phenylalanine. The earlier analysis of about 530 of the donors excluded any sequence lacking an unambiguous match to a single V gene segment. An earlier analysis of just under 600 of the donors called V segments functional above 56.7% productive rearrangements and segregating when the between-donor standard deviation exceeded 5%. A statistical classification framework was built to diagnose cytomegalovirus status from the catalog of TCR beta chain sequences. A later analysis assigned V and J genes by comparing TCR nucleotide sequences with IMGT/GENE-DB human TR gene sequences. Using the TCRdist pipeline, a later analysis assigned CDR3 sequences along with most-parsimonious VDJ recombination scenarios. In a later analysis, each TCR beta chain was defined by its CDR3 amino acid sequence together with its V-gene family, and reads without a unique V-gene family were excluded. To address suspected cross-contamination and a sequencing artifact, a later analysis removed approximately 590 highly shared, low-generation-probability nucleotide sequences. In a later analysis, a clonal expansion index was calculated for each public chain from normalized within-repertoire ranks of inferred template counts. In a later analysis, generation probabilities were computed using a VDJ recombination model fitted to out-of-frame rearrangements, and the results were checked against IGoR. In a later analysis, hypergeometric tests were used to score TCR-TCR, TCR-HLA and TCR-CMV co-occurrence, with a repertoire-size bias correction applied to TCR pairs. To estimate false discovery rates, a later analysis permuted the HLA or CMV assignments 20 times. A later analysis grouped co-occurring TCRs with DBSCAN, adding TCRdist sequence similarity when clustering within HLA-allele-positive subsets. Co-occurrence clustering excluded repertoires with fewer than 30,000 or more than 120,000 public chains, plus five with anomalous nucleotide sharing. TCRdb mirrors the immuneACCESS table, restricted to in-frame sequences. Some clones are absent from its copies; in checked studies, under half trace to an unresolved V gene, and the reason for the others is unknown. V and J calls and clone size are those listed in that table; D and trimming were worked out from the DNA. The table for this sample lists about 110,000 clones; around 71% of them were counted only once. About 0.8% of the sample is taken by the ten largest.

CDR1 and CDR2 (GTSNPN, SVGIG) derive from the germline V gene (reference sequence). V and J are truncated by 5 bases and 0 bases respectively, leaving an intervening sequence of 14 bases. Inclusive of the bounding cysteine and phenylalanine, the CDR3 is 14 residues long. Only the CDR3 DNA is retained, 42 bases long and in frame from the first base. These data come from a study of cytomegalovirus exposure and HLA in healthy donors (dated by TCRdb to about 2017). About the investigation overall: An earlier analysis of 587 of the donors reported under 300 Gb of sequence data and 95 million to 140 million unique TCR beta sequences obtained from some 170 million T cells. An early release that covered roughly 600 HLA-typed donors contained approximately 300 gigabases of sequencing data and about 93 million unique TCR sequences. Of the 398 genotyped donors, about 80% fell in the genetic ancestry cluster associated with self-reported Caucasian donors. The aim of the study was to test whether cataloging public T cell receptors could identify signatures of past pathogen exposure. The study profiled the T cell repertoires of approximately 700 subjects by immunosequencing and related them to cytomegalovirus serostatus. A separate validation cohort of 100 to 150 different subjects was used in addition to the approximately 640-subject first cohort. High-throughput TCR immunosequencing, statistical association of individual TCRs with disease status, and machine learning were combined to predict cytomegalovirus infection status. A later analysis re-analyzed previously published TCR beta repertoires from about 730 donors and added high-resolution HLA genotyping to study TCR occurrence patterns. The later analysis used no new phenotypic data to find candidate immune exposures, relying instead on TCR beta sequences and their occurrence across donors. An earlier analysis of some 600 of the donors applied high-throughput TCR beta sequencing to assess whether each TCR beta V gene segment acted as functional or pseudogenic. Donor age, sex, ethnicity and CMV serostatus were compiled together with the repertoire data. In a later genetic analysis, genome-wide SNP genotypes for about three fifths of the roughly 670 donors were used, and that subset was treated as a discovery cohort. Every discovery cohort repertoire had been produced on one sequencing platform. HLA typing covered class I and class II loci at four-digit resolution. Typing coverage varied by locus: roughly 629-630 donors for A, B, C, DRB1 and DQB1; more than 500 for DQA1; 600 to 610 for DPA1; approximately 450 for DPB1. Four or five DR-DQ haplotypes were handled as single units for association and clustering because linkage in the cohort was strong. Among under 450 genotyped donors of the cohort, an average of 235,054 unique TCR beta nucleotide sequences were sequenced per donor, roughly 20% of them non-productive. Overall study results and their limits: A cluster of highly shared sequence variants was judged likely to be a technical artifact of the sequencing pipeline. The 87-base-pair reads could not distinguish some IMGT-functional V segments, including TRBV6-2 and TRBV6-3, so those segments were excluded. A later analysis found that TCR association rates varied across HLA loci, with DRB1 alleles showing the most associated TCRs and HLA-C alleles the fewest. According to a later analysis, most CMV-associated TCR beta chains appeared to be HLA-restricted, and the HLA associations seemed to be driven largely by CMV exposure. A later genetic analysis reported fewer N-insertions in productive TCRs among donors in an Asian-associated ancestry cluster than the roughly 640-donor mean. An association between a missense DCLRE1C variant and V-gene and J-gene trimming of TCR beta chains was found in a later genetic analysis and replicated in an independent cohort. Because counts were too low, some 17 rarely observed V segments, including chromosome 9 orphons, were excluded from the earlier analysis of 587 of the donors. A few of the identified cytomegalovirus-associated TCR beta chains were confirmed in vitro to be specific for cytomegalovirus antigens. Specific HLA alleles were associated with some 15,000 TCR beta sequences at a false discovery rate of 0.05 in a later analysis. The presence/absence analyses assumed that sequencing depth was roughly uniform across donors, and that assumption may not be true. When HLA alleles, especially DR and DQ, strongly co-occurred, TCR associations were difficult to assign to individual alleles. A further reported finding was that TCR beta sequences accurately predicted the HLA-A and HLA-B alleles for most subjects in the first cohort. According to a later analysis, parvovirus B19, influenza, CMV and Epstein-Barr virus appeared linked to several top co-occurrence clusters. Linkage disequilibrium might explain the correlated functional status among segregating V segments, but an unknown experimental factor could not be ruled out. In a later analysis, HLA-associated TCR beta chains were found to be more clonally expanded and to have lower generation probabilities than equally common non-associated chains. Broadly in line with IMGT annotations, most TCR beta V segments showed up in productive rearrangements about 87% or about 30% of the time in an earlier analysis of approximately 640 of the donors. The classifier was reported to diagnose cytomegalovirus status with high specificity and sensitivity in both the original and validation cohorts. Because some donors lacked HLA typing at each locus, the association tests relied only on the typed subset. The study gave a list of more than 150 TCR beta chains associated with cytomegalovirus. According to the authors, the approach could potentially be generalized to other disease states and immunological phenotypes. The cohort was sequenced for TCR beta chains only, and without alpha or paired-chain data the features that could be detected were limited. CMV serostatus was the only immune exposure information available for the cohort. Most TCR sequences were observed very rarely across donors, whereas some public TCRs were present in many individuals.

The cohort was made up of 666 healthy bone marrow donors. At the time of sampling, every cohort member was nominally healthy, though immune exposures that went unrecorded were likely present. The donor was CMV seronegative and belonged to the group of 350 or so seronegative cohort members. A peripheral blood sample was collected from each donor, and TCR beta sequencing was performed on peripheral blood mononuclear cells. Genomic DNA was extracted from the blood cell samples with the Qiagen DNeasy Blood Extraction Kit. Material for sequencing was PBMCs. The V and J segments used are TRBV30 and TRBJ2-7, and the D gene may be TRBD2, 6 bases matching. The receptor was isolated from a boy aged 10-17 years in good health and CMV-seronegative. The DNA sequence is given as TGTGCCTGGGACCCGGTGCGGGGCTCCTACGAGCAGTACTTC. Its amino acids are CAWDPVRGSYEQYF. With the rest looked up from the reference TRBV30 and TRBJ2-7 genes rather than sequenced, the full variable domain is SQTIHQWPATLVQPVGSPLSLECTVEGTSNPNLYWYRQAAGRGLQLLFYSVGIGQISSEVPQNLSASRPQDRQFILSSKKLLLSDSGFYLCAWDPVRGSYEQYFGPGTRLTVT.